The T cell receptor (beta chain) under discussion was sequenced for a study of PD-1 blockade in classical Hodgkin lymphoma. Brentuximab vedotin exposure varied among the patients, all of whom had relapsed after autologous stem cell transplantation. This clone has only a few counts. Germline CDR1 MNHEY, CDR2 SMNVEV (reference sequence). This CDR3 comprises 11 residues. Sequencing was performed with immunoSEQ multiplex PCR; in TCRdb, only in-frame clones are kept and a portion is missing. The repertoire holds about 41,000 clones, with roughly 80% as singletons. The origin of this receptor is a human donor with classical Hodgkin lymphoma. Sample: peripheral blood mononuclear cells (PBMCs), taken at baseline. The chain uses TRBV27 and TRBJ1-1, with a weak D call TRBD1 (5 bases). The chain's CDR3 is CAGRVNTEAFF. The CDR3 DNA follows: TGTGCGGGGCGGGTGAACACTGAAGCTTTCTTT.